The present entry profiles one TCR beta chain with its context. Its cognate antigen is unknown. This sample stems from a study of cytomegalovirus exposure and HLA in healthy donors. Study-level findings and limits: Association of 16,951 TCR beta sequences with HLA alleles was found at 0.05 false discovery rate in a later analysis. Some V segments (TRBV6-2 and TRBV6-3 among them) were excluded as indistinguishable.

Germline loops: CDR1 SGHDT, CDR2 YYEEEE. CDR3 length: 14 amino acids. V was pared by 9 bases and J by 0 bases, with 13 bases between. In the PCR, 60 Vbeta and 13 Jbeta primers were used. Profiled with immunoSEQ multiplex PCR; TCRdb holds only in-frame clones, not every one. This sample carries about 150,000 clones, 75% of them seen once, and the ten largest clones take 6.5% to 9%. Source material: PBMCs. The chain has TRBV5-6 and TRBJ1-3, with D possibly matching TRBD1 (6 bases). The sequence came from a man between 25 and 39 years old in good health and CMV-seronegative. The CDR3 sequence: CATADSHSGNTIYF. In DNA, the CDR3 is TGTGCCACCGCGGACAGCCACTCTGGAAACACCATATATTTT.